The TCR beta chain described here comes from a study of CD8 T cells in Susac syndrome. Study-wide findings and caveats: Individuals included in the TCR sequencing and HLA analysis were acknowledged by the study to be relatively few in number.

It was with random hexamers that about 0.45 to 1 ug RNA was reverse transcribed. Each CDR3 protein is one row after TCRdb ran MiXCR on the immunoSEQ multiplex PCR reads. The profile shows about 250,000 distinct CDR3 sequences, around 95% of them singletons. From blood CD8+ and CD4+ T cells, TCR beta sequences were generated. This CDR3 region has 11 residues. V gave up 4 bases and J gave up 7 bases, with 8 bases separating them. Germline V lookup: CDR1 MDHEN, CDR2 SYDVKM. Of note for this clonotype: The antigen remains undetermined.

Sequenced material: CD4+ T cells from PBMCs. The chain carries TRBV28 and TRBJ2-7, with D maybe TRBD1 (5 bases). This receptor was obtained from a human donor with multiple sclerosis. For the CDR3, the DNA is TGTGCCAGCAGTTCCTGGACAGAGCAGTACGTC. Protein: CASSSWTEQYV.